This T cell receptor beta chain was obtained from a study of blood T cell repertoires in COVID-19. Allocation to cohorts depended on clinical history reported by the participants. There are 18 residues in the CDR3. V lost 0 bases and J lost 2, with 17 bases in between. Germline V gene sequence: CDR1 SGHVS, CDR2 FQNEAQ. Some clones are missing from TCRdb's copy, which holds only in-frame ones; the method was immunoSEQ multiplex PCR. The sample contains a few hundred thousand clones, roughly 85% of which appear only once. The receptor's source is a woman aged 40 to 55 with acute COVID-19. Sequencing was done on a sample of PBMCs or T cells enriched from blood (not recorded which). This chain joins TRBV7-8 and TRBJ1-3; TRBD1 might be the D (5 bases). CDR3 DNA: TGTGCCAGCAGCTTAGCGAAGGGGTCGAGTTATCCTGGAAACACCATATATTTT. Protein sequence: CASSLAKGSSYPGNTIYF.